What follows describes a single TCR beta chain. Its antigen is currently unknown. There are 14 residues in the CDR3. The V and J ends lost 1 base and 6 bases respectively, with 9 bases between them. Looked up from germline, CDR1 is KGHSH and CDR2 is LQKENI. This entry belongs to a study of cytomegalovirus exposure and HLA in healthy donors. Study-wide results and limits: Across donors, sequencing depth was assumed by presence/absence analyses to be roughly uniform. There was a cluster of highly shared sequence variants that was likely a sequencing artifact.

Though nominally healthy at sampling, donors likely had unrecorded immune exposures. Use of 60 Vbeta and 13 Jbeta primers characterized the PCR. This table comes from immunoSEQ multiplex PCR, and its TCRdb copy is limited to in-frame clones, with some not included. The sample holds about 190,000 clones; more than 75% are singletons and the top ten take 11% to 15%. V is TRBV18 and J is TRBJ2-2; D gene uncertain. The TCR was taken from a woman aged 25 to 39 in good health and CMV-seropositive. Sample: PBMCs. The CDR3 loop reads CASSPLELSGELFF. In nucleotides, the CDR3 is TGTGCCAGCTCACCACTCGAGTTATCCGGGGAGCTGTTTTTT.